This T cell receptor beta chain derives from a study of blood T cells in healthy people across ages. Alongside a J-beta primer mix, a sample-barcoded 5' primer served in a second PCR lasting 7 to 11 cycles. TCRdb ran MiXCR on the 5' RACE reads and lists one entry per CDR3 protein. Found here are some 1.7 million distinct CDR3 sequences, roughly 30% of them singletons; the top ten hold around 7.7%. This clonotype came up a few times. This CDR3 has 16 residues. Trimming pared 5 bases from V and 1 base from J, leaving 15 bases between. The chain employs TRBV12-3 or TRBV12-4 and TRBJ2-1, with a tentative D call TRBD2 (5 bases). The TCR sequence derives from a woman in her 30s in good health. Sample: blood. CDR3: CASSPSVGDSYNEQFF. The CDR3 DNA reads TGTGCCAGCAGTCCCTCCGTGGGAGATTCCTACAATGAGCAGTTCTTC.